The present T cell receptor beta chain was sequenced within a study of radiotherapy plus CTLA-4 blockade in lung cancer. General study findings and limits: In blood, after radiotherapy plus ipilimumab, tumor-derived TCR clones expanded.

V lost 3 bases and J 7 bases, leaving 19 bases between the germline ends. Looked up from germline, CDR1 is LNHDA and CDR2 is SQIVND (reference sequence). The CDR3 loop spans 16 amino acids. Only in-frame clones appear in the TCRdb table, and some are missing; sequencing was by immunoSEQ multiplex PCR. The sample has about 55,000 clones, around 80% seen once. Treatment of patients with chemo-refractory metastatic non-small-cell lung cancer consisted of focal radiation plus CTLA-4 blockade with ipilimumab. This clone is a singleton in its sample. Its antigen is still unknown. The material sequenced was peripheral blood, taken from a patient treated with radiotherapy plus ipilimumab. This chain connects TRBV19 to TRBJ1-5; D may be TRBD1 (5 bases). The source of this sequence is a human donor with non-small cell lung cancer whose response to radiotherapy plus ipilimumab could not be evaluated. CDR3 bases: TGTGCCAGTAGTATGATAGGGGAGGGTAAAGACCAGCCCCAGCATTTT. Translated, it gives CASSMIGEGKDQPQHF.